A single sample gave rise to the 26 T cell receptor beta chains below, sequenced in a study of CD8 T cells in Susac syndrome. RNA was extracted with the RNeasy kit, and a quantity of roughly 0.5 to 1 ug was reverse transcribed using random hexamers. TCRdb ran MiXCR on the immunoSEQ multiplex PCR reads and lists one entry per CDR3 protein. The sample shows approximately 200,000 distinct CDR3 sequences, 85% to 95% of them seen only once. Sequencing was done on a sample of CD4+ T cells from PBMCs. The receptor source for this set is a human donor with multiple sclerosis.

J is TRBJ1-2 and V is TRBV30, with no clear D. The germline gives CDR1 GTSNPN, CDR2 SVGIG (reference sequence). This CDR3 region has 13 residues. Trimming stripped 6 bases from V and 0 bases from J, with 11 bases between. The CDR3 DNA reads as TGTGCCTGTTCCGCTTCGACTAACTATGGCTACACCTTC. Translated: CACSASTNYGYTF.

The chain employs TRBV12-3 or TRBV12-4 and TRBJ1-2; tentatively, D is TRBD1 (5 bases). Deletions cut 7 bases from V and 5 bases from J, with 17 bases between. This CDR3 region has 14 residues. The CDR3, as DNA: TGTGCCAGCATCCCCGGGCAGGGATTTTATGGCTACACCTTC. It translates to CASIPGQGFYGYTF.

The gene calls are TRBV10-3 and TRBJ2-1; D is ambiguous. The CDR3 has 11 amino acids. Germline-derived CDR1 and CDR2 are ENHRY and SYGVKD. Trimming stripped 4 bases from V and 5 bases from J, with 3 bases between. The CDR3 nucleotides read TGTGCCATCAGTGGTCACAATGAGCAGTTCTTC. It codes for CAISGHNEQFF.

The V and J genes are TRBV3-1 and TRBJ1-2; D ambiguous. CDR1 LGHDT and CDR2 YNNKEL come from the germline V gene (reference sequence). CDR3 size: 15 residues. V was clipped by 1 base and J by 4 bases, with 13 bases between them. CDR3 amino acids: CASSQARQALYGYTF. CDR3 coding DNA: TGTGCCAGCAGCCAAGCCCGCCAGGCTCTCTATGGCTACACCTTC.

V gene TRBV5-1 combines with J gene TRBJ2-7; D not resolved. The CDR3 contains 12 residues. V lost 2 bases, J lost 5 bases, and 8 bases lay in between. The germline V gene encodes CDR1 SGHRS and CDR2 YFSETQ. CDR3 amino acids: CASSFGRNEQYF. In DNA, the CDR3 is TGCGCCAGCAGCTTCGGACGGAACGAGCAGTACTTC.

The gene calls are TRBV15 and TRBJ2-7; the match to TRBD1 covers 9 bases. This CDR3 region has 15 residues. In germline, CDR1 is LNHNV, CDR2 YYDKDF (reference sequence). The trim removed 6 bases at V and 9 bases at J, leaving 15 bases unmatched. The CDR3 reads CATRLTRDRALRQYV. For the CDR3, the DNA is TGTGCCACCAGACTCACCCGGGACAGGGCCCTCAGGCAGTACGTC.

CDR3 sequence: CSVEVGGQGLYEQYF. The CDR3 DNA reads TGCAGCGTTGAAGTCGGGGGACAGGGCCTCTACGAGCAGTACTTC. The gene calls are TRBV29-1 and TRBJ2-7, with 9 bases matching TRBD1. The germline CDR1 and CDR2 sequences are SQVTM and ANQGSEA. V lost 1 base and J lost 3; bases outside the gene matches: 7. The CDR3 sequence is 15 residues long.

This sequence joins TRBV4-2 and TRBJ1-2; tentatively, D is TRBD1 (5 bases). The germline gives CDR1 LGHNA, CDR2 YNFKEQ. CDR3 length: 17 amino acids. V was trimmed by 1 base and J by 4 bases, leaving 19 bases between them. CDR3 sequence: CASSQGREEGLAYGYTF. CDR3 sequence (DNA): TGTGCCAGCAGCCAAGGGAGGGAGGAGGGACTGGCCTATGGCTACACCTTC.

The rearrangement joins TRBV30 to TRBJ2-1; tentatively, D is TRBD1 (6 bases). With 5 bases removed from V and 16 bases from J, the gap between germline ends came to 21 bases. The CDR3 has 12 residues. Germline-derived CDR1 and CDR2 are GTSNPN and SVGIG (reference sequence). The DNA for the CDR3 is TGTGCCTGGGATCCCAACGACAGGTTGATTTTCTTC. It specifies CAWDPNDRLIFF.

This rearrangement joins TRBV30 to TRBJ1-1; D ambiguous. This CDR3 spans 13 amino acids. Germline CDR1 is GTSNPN and CDR2 is SVGIG (reference sequence). Trimming shortened V by 0 bases and J by 2 bases, and 7 bases separated the two germline ends. For the CDR3, the DNA is TGTGCCTGGAGTGTACAGACTAACACTGAAGCTTTCTTT. This sequence encodes CAWSVQTNTEAFF.

This rearrangement joins TRBV3-1 to TRBJ2-5; 11 bases line up with TRBD2. Germline V gene lookup returns CDR1 LGHDT and CDR2 YNNKEL (reference sequence). After removal of 4 bases from V and 2 bases from J, the junction contained 9 bases not matched to a gene. CDR3 size: 17 residues. The CDR3 reads CASSRRLAGTFQETQYF. CDR3 DNA: TGTGCCAGCAGCCGCCGACTAGCGGGGACGTTTCAAGAGACCCAGTACTTC.

This clonotype was detected only once. The chain has TRBV3-1 and TRBJ2-2, with unresolved D. V shed 1 base and J shed 5 bases, with 8 bases lying between them. The germline V gene has CDR1 LGHDT and CDR2 YNNKEL (reference sequence). The CDR3 spans 14 residues. CDR3 region: CASSQARSTGELFF. CDR3 DNA sequence: TGTGCCAGCAGCCAAGCCAGGTCGACCGGGGAGCTGTTTTTT.

This chain uses TRBV5-1 with TRBJ2-6, with D perhaps TRBD2 (6 bases). V was cut by 5 bases and J by 2 bases, with 8 bases left in between. The CDR3 has 14 amino acids. From germline, CDR1 is SGHRS and CDR2 YFSETQ. CDR3 in amino acids: CASRWGAGANVLTF. CDR3 nucleotides: TGCGCCAGCAGGTGGGGGGCTGGGGCCAACGTCCTGACTTTC.

The CDR3 here is CATSRLGFGQAASPLHF. The CDR3 DNA is TGTGCCACCAGCAGATTGGGTTTCGGGCAGGCGGCATCACCCCTCCACTTT. The chain uses TRBV15 and TRBJ1-6; D call uncertain. V lost 2 bases and J 10 bases, leaving 21 bases between the germline ends. Germline CDR1 reads LNHNV; CDR2 reads YYDKDF (reference sequence). CDR3 length equals 17 residues.

This rearrangement joins TRBV5-6 to TRBJ2-7, with TRBD1 identical over 9 bases. The CDR3 is 16 amino acids. The ends lost 7 bases at V and 5 bases at J; junction bases unmatched: 16. In germline, CDR1 is SGHDT, CDR2 YYEEEE. The CDR3 nucleotides are TGTGCCAGCGGCGGCAACAGGGGGCGCTTGGGCGACGAGCAGTACGTC. Protein sequence: CASGGNRGRLGDEQYV.

This chain uses TRBV20-1 with TRBJ2-3; maybe TRBD1 (6 bases). The CDR3 is 14 amino acids. V was trimmed by 5 bases and J by 0 bases, leaving 12 bases between them. Germline lookup yields CDR1 DFQATT and CDR2 SNEGSKA (reference sequence). CDR3 coding DNA: TGCAGTGCTCGGACAGTGCATAGCACAGATACGCAGTATTTT. Protein product: CSARTVHSTDTQYF.

The chain employs TRBV12-3 or TRBV12-4 and TRBJ1-1; no clear D gene. Trimming cost V 2 bases and J 0 bases, with 7 bases left between them. This CDR3 contains 14 residues. The CDR3 DNA is TGTGCCAGCAGTTTATATTTAGTGAACACTGAAGCTTTCTTT. It specifies CASSLYLVNTEAFF.

This chain joins TRBV29-1 and TRBJ2-5; D remains unclear. The CDR3 covers 11 residues. V lost 8 bases and J 4 bases, leaving 11 bases between the germline ends. The germline V gene encodes CDR1 SQVTM and CDR2 ANQGSEA. The chain's CDR3 is CSPFVSETQYF. The DNA for the CDR3 is TGCAGCCCCTTCGTGTCAGAGACCCAGTACTTC.

The chain recombines TRBV20-1 with TRBJ2-5, with D maybe TRBD1 (5 bases). Germline-derived CDR1 and CDR2 are DFQATT and SNEGSKA (reference sequence). Trimming took off 2 bases at V and 5 bases at J, with 9 bases between the two ends. CDR3 length: 12 residues. DNA for the CDR3: TGCAGTGCTAGACAGGGTCAGGAGACCCAGTACTTC. As protein: CSARQGQETQYF.

This chain uses TRBV27 with TRBJ2-1; 12 bases match TRBD2. The CDR3 loop spans 16 amino acids. The V segment lost 8 bases and the J segment 1 base; nucleotides outside the gene matches: 6. The germline CDR1 and CDR2 sequences are MNHEY and SMNVEV (reference sequence). CDR3 in amino acids: CASGPSGGASYNEQFF. The CDR3 nucleotides are TGTGCCAGCGGACCTAGCGGGGGGGCTTCCTACAATGAGCAGTTCTTC.

The genes are TRBV27 and TRBJ1-2; D remains unclear. The germline CDR1 and CDR2 sequences are MNHEY and SMNVEV (reference sequence). Trimming pared 2 bases from V and 0 bases from J, leaving 10 bases between. There are 15 residues in the CDR3. The CDR3 DNA reads TGTGCCAGCAGTTTAAGCGGAAACCCTAACTATGGCTACACCTTC. It encodes CASSLSGNPNYGYTF.

The chain uses TRBV20-1 and TRBJ2-3; D ambiguous. The CDR3 is 11 residues long. Germline-derived CDR1 and CDR2 are DFQATT and SNEGSKA (reference sequence). V was clipped by 6 bases and J by 4 bases, with 8 bases between them. This chain's CDR3 is CSAQRADTQYF. The CDR3 DNA follows: TGCAGTGCCCAGAGAGCAGATACGCAGTATTTT.

The genes are TRBV12-3 or TRBV12-4 and TRBJ1-2; 7 bases are a match to TRBD1. Trimming took 9 bases from V and 6 from J; bases not matched to a gene: 13. The CDR3 totals 14 residues. CDR3 sequence: CASSTTGRLDGYTF. The CDR3 region has the DNA TGTGCCAGTTCGACGACAGGGAGGTTGGATGGCTACACCTTC.

The chain links TRBV19 to TRBJ1-6; 8 nucleotides agree with TRBD1. The V gene end was trimmed by 4 bases and the J gene end by 8 bases; junction bases not matched to a gene: 7. The germline V gene has CDR1 LNHDA and CDR2 SQIVND (reference sequence). The CDR3 contains 15 residues. As DNA, the CDR3 is TGTGCCAGTAGTACGGGACAGGTTTGGGATTCACCCCTCCACTTT. It encodes CASSTGQVWDSPLHF.

This clonotype was observed once. The V gene is TRBV7-9, the J gene TRBJ1-2, with 9 bases that match TRBD1. The CDR3 runs 15 residues. Trimming cost V 5 bases and J 7 bases; bases outside gene matches: 11. Germline V gene sequence: CDR1 SEHNR, CDR2 FQNEAQ (reference sequence). CDR3 in DNA: TGTGCCAGCAGCACAGAGGGACAGGGATTGCGTGGCTACACCTTC. It encodes CASSTEGQGLRGYTF.

This clonotype was seen once. The CDR3: CASRPTSGAGNEQFF. DNA of the CDR3: TGTGCCAGCAGGCCGACTAGCGGGGCTGGCAATGAGCAGTTCTTC. The rearrangement uses TRBV2 and TRBJ2-1; 11 bases are a match to TRBD2. Trimming removed 6 bases from V and 6 bases from J; junction bases left unmatched: 7. Germline CDR1 reads SNHLY; CDR2 reads FYNNEI. There are 15 residues in the CDR3.